This T cell receptor (beta chain) was obtained from a study of blood T cell repertoires in COVID-19. The wider study: Sites in the United States, Italy and Spain provided acute and convalescent COVID-19 samples.

J gave up 7 bases and V 4 bases, and 7 bases lay outside the gene matches. Germline V lookup: CDR1 KGHSH, CDR2 LQKENI. CDR3 size: 15 residues. Authors' methods: Reference gene primer amplification yielded estimated nucleated cell counts. Measured with immunoSEQ multiplex PCR; TCRdb has only the in-frame clones, and not every one. V, J and clone size were drawn from that table, and D and trimming were deduced from the DNA. The sample has about 170,000 clones, around 87% seen once. V gene TRBV18 combines with J gene TRBJ2-2; 9 positions agree with TRBD2. This clonotype was obtained from a woman over 75 in a cohort sampled during active or convalescent COVID-19. Sequenced: peripheral blood. The CDR3 sequence is CASSHGTSRDGELFF. As DNA, the CDR3 is TGTGCCAGCTCACACGGGACTAGCAGAGACGGGGAGCTGTTTTTT.